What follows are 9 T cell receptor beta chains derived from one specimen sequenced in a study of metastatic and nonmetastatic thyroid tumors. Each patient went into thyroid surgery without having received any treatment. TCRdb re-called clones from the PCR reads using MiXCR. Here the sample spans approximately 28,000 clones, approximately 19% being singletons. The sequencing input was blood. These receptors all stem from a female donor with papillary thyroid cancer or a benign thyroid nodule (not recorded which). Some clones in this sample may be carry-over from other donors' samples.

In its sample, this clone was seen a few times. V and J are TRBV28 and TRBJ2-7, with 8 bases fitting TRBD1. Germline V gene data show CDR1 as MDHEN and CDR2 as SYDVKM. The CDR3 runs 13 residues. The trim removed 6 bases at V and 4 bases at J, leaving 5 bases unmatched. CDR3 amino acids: CASSYRGKYEQYF. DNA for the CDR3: TGTGCCAGCAGCTACAGGGGGAAGTACGAGCAGTACTTC.

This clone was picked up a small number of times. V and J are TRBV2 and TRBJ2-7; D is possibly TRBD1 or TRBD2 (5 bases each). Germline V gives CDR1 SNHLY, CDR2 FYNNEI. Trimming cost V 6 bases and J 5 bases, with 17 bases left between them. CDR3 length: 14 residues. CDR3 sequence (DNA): TGTGCCAGCAGGGAGCAGGGACCCACGAACGAGCAGTACTTC. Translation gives CASREQGPTNEQYF.

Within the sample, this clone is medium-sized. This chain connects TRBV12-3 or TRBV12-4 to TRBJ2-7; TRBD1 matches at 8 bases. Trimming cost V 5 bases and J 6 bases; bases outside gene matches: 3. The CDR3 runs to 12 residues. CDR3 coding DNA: TGTGCCAGCAGTCCGACAGGGGCCGAGCAGTACTTC. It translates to CASSPTGAEQYF.

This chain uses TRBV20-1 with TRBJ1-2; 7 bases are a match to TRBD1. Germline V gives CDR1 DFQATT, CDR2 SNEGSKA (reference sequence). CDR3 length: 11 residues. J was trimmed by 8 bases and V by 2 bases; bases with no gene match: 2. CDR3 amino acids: CSARTGEGYTF. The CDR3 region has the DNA TGCAGTGCTAGAACAGGGGAGGGCTACACCTTC.

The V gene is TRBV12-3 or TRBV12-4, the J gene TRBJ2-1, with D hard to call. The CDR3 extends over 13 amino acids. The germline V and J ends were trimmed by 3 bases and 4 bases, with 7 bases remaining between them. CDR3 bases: TGTGCCAGCAGTTTCGGGCGGTACAATGAGCAGTTCTTC. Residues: CASSFGRYNEQFF.

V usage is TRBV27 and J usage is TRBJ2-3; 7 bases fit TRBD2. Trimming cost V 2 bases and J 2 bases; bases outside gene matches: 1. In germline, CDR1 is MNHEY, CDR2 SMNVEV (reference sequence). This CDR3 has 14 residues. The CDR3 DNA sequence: TGTGCCAGCAGTTTAGCGGGAGCCACAGATACGCAGTATTTT. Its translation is CASSLAGATDTQYF.

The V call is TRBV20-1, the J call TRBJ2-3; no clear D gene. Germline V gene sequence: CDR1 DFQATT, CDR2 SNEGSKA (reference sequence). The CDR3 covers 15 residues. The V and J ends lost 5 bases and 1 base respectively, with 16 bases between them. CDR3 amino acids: CSASDLDEGTDTQYF. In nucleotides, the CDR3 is TGCAGTGCTTCCGACCTGGACGAGGGCACAGATACGCAGTATTTT.

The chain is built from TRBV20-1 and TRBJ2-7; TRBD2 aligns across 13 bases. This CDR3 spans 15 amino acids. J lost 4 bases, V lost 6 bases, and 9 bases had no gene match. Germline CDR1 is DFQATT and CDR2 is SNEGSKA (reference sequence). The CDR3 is CSAPYPGLAGYEQYF. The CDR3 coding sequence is TGCAGTGCCCCTTATCCGGGACTAGCGGGATACGAGCAGTACTTC.

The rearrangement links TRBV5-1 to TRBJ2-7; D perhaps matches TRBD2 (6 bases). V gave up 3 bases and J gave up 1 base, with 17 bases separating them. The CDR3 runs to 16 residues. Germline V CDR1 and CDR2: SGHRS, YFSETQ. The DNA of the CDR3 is TGCGCCAGCAGCTCACGGAGGAGGGGTGAGTCCTACGAGCAGTACTTC. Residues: CASSSRRRGESYEQYF.